This is a list of T cell receptor beta chains from one sample in a study of T cell responses to AZD1222 COVID-19 vaccine. Sequenced by immunoSEQ multiplex PCR; TCRdb stores in-frame clones only, minus some. Here the sample spans 45,000 to 60,000 clones, about 74% being singletons. The source was peripheral blood, collected on day 0 of AZD1222 vaccination. All receptors derive from an adult in good health. CDR3s include the opening cysteine and the closing phenylalanine or tryptophan. A D gene is named only where the DNA matches it firmly. Clone size is shown for a subset of rows, as once, few, many or a class of expanded clone.

d_call j_call clone_size v_call cdr3_aa cdr3_nt
. TRBJ1-2 . TRBV28 CASSRAGNYGYTF TGTGCCAGCAGTCGGGCAGGGAACTATGGCTACACCTTC
TRBD2 TRBJ2-5 . TRBV27 CASSQGPGRGGLETQYF TGTGCCAGCAGTCAAGGCCCAGGGCGGGGGGGCCTGGAGACCCAGTACTTC
. TRBJ1-2 . TRBV20-1 CSASEWGARYGYTF TGCAGTGCTAGTGAGTGGGGGGCACGCTATGGCTACACCTTC
. TRBJ2-2 few TRBV5-1 CASSLGRENTGELFF TGCGCCAGCAGCTTGGGCAGGGAGAACACCGGGGAGCTGTTTTTT
TRBD1 TRBJ1-2 . TRBV28 CASSPTGPYGYTF TGTGCCAGCAGTCCGACAGGGCCCTATGGCTACACCTTC
. TRBJ1-1 . TRBV19 CASSIFNPHGYEAFF TGTGCCAGTAGTATATTCAATCCACATGGCTATGAAGCTTTCTTT
. TRBJ2-1 few TRBV4-1 CASSQDSRSGEQFF TGCGCCAGCAGCCAAGATAGCCGGTCCGGTGAGCAGTTCTTC
. TRBJ2-7 . TRBV28 CASSLTYYEQYF TGTGCCAGCAGTTTAACCTACTACGAGCAGTACTTC
. TRBJ2-7 . TRBV7-2 CASSLFGQGGDEQYF TGTGCCAGCAGCTTATTTGGCCAGGGGGGGGACGAGCAGTACTTC
. TRBJ1-3 . TRBV6-5 CASSGTTGNTIYF TGTGCCAGCAGCGGGACAACTGGAAACACCATATATTTT
. TRBJ1-5 . TRBV28 CASFSNQPQHF TGTGCCAGCTTCTCTAATCAGCCCCAGCATTTT
TRBD1 TRBJ2-2 . TRBV5-1 CASSLIRGRTGELFF TGCGCCAGCAGCTTGATCAGGGGGAGAACCGGGGAGCTGTTTTTT
. TRBJ1-4 . TRBV5-1 CASSSQGHTEKLFF TGCGCCAGCAGCTCACAGGGCCATACTGAAAAACTGTTTTTT
. TRBJ2-7 once TRBV7-2 CASSSRGPRSYEQYF TGTGCCAGCAGTAGCCGGGGGCCACGTTCCTACGAGCAGTACTTC
. TRBJ1-1 medium-sized TRBV19 CASSFRDEAFF TGTGCCAGTAGTTTCAGGGATGAAGCTTTCTTT
. TRBJ1-6 . TRBV7-2 CASSLERLRNSPLHF TGTGCCAGCAGCTTAGAGAGGCTGAGGAATTCACCCCTCCACTTT
. TRBJ1-1 . TRBV19 CASSIDLVRTFSGAFF TGTGCCAGTAGTATAGATCTTGTAAGGACTTTCTCGGGGGCTTTCTTT
TRBD1 TRBJ1-2 . TRBV18 CASSPPFGQGANGYTF TGTGCCAGCTCACCACCGTTCGGACAGGGGGCGAATGGCTACACCTTC
. TRBJ2-1 . TRBV7-8 CASSLQGLLNEQFF TGTGCCAGCAGCCTCCAGGGCCTGCTCAATGAGCAGTTCTTC
. TRBJ1-2 . TRBV29-1 CSVRVTNYGYTF TGCAGCGTTCGCGTTACTAACTATGGCTACACCTTC
TRBD1 TRBJ1-2 . TRBV24-1 CATSGPDRGIYGYTF TGTGCCACCAGTGGCCCGGACAGGGGGATCTATGGCTACACCTTC
. TRBJ1-6 . TRBV11-2 CASSLEAMTYNSPLHF TGTGCCAGCAGCTTAGAGGCGATGACCTATAATTCACCCCTCCACTTT
TRBD2 TRBJ2-5 . TRBV28 CASSLGRGGPETQYF TGTGCCAGCAGTTTGGGGCGGGGGGGCCCTGAGACCCAGTACTTC
TRBD2 TRBJ2-1 . TRBV29-1 CSVEGGGRVNEQFF TGCAGCGTTGAAGGTGGCGGGAGGGTAAATGAGCAGTTCTTC
. TRBJ2-5 . TRBV5-1 CASSPGSRETQYF TGCGCCAGCAGCCCCGGGTCACGAGAGACCCAGTACTTC
. TRBJ2-1 . TRBV29-1 CSAEPGSSYNEQFF TGCAGCGCAGAACCCGGGAGCTCCTACAATGAGCAGTTCTTC
TRBD1 TRBJ2-1 . TRBV4-2 CASSPGTVNNEQFF TGTGCCAGCAGCCCCGGGACAGTCAACAATGAGCAGTTCTTC
. TRBJ1-4 . TRBV28 CASSLGGREKLFF TGTGCCAGCAGTTTGGGGGGACGAGAAAAACTGTTTTTT
. TRBJ1-1 few TRBV7-9 CASSLDLGGTEAFF TGTGCCAGCAGCTTAGATTTGGGGGGCACTGAAGCTTTCTTT
TRBD2 TRBJ2-3 once TRBV10-3 CAITNSGGSTDTQYF TGTGCCATCACTAATAGCGGGGGTAGCACAGATACGCAGTATTTT
. TRBJ2-1 once TRBV7-7 CASSLGAGGYNEQFF TGTGCCAGCAGCTTAGGAGCGGGTGGATACAATGAGCAGTTCTTC
. TRBJ2-3 . TRBV7-2 CASSYLARQDYTQYF TGTGCCAGCAGCTATTTGGCCCGACAGGACTATACGCAGTATTTT
. TRBJ1-5 . TRBV4-1 CASSPTRYSNQPQHF TGCGCCAGCAGCCCGACACGTTATAGCAATCAGCCCCAGCATTTT
. TRBJ1-2 . TRBV18 CASSPYREGYTF TGTGCCAGCTCACCATACAGGGAGGGCTACACCTTC
. TRBJ2-2 . TRBV5-1 CASGPGTTGELFF TGCGCCAGCGGTCCGGGGACCACCGGGGAGCTGTTTTTT
. TRBJ1-1 . TRBV18 CASSKGDTEAFF TGTGCCAGCTCAAAGGGAGACACTGAAGCTTTCTTT
. TRBJ1-5 . TRBV6-5 CASRPRGGLRPQHF TGTGCCAGCAGACCTCGGGGGGGCCTAAGGCCCCAGCATTTT
. TRBJ2-7 few TRBV28 CASSTTSFYEQYF TGTGCCAGCAGTACAACTAGTTTCTACGAGCAGTACTTC
. TRBJ1-1 . TRBV30 CAWSVVPRTEAFF TGTGCCTGGAGTGTCGTACCGAGAACTGAAGCTTTCTTT
. TRBJ1-2 . TRBV5-1 CASSLAGQYYGYTF TGCGCCAGCAGCTTGGCAGGACAGTACTATGGCTACACCTTC
. TRBJ1-5 few TRBV7-2 CASSLVGGQPQHF TGTGCCAGCAGCTTAGTGGGGGGTCAGCCCCAGCATTTT
TRBD2 TRBJ2-1 . TRBV3-1/TRBV3-2 CASSQVLTSGGANEQFF TGTGCCAGCAGCCAAGTGCTAACTAGCGGGGGGGCTAATGAGCAGTTCTTC
. TRBJ1-2 . TRBV2 CASRAQGPSGGYTF TGTGCCAGCAGGGCGCAGGGCCCTTCGGGAGGCTACACCTTC